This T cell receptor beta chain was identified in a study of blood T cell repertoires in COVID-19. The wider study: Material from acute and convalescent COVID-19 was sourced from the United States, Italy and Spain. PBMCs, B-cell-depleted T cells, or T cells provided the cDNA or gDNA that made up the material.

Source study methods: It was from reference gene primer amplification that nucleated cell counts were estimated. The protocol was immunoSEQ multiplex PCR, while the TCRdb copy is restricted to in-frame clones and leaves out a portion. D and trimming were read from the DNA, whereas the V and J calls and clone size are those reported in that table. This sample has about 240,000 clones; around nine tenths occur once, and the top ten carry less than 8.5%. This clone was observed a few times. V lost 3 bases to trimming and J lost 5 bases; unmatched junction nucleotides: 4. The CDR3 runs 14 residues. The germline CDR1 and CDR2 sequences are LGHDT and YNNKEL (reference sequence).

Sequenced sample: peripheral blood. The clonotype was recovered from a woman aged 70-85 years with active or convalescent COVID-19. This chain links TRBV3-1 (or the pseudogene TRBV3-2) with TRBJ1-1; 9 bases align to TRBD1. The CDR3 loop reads CASSHWTGETEAFF. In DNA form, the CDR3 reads TGTGCCAGCAGCCATTGGACAGGGGAGACTGAAGCTTTCTTT.